This passage covers 5 T cell receptor beta chains from one sample sequenced in a study of T cells in Graves' hyperthyroidism and ophthalmopathy. The source material, RNA transcripts, was used to amplify TCR beta CDR3 regions. Researchers ran a first-round RT-PCR on the TCR CDR3 using the HTBI primer set. TCRdb fed the multiplex PCR reads into MiXCR, producing one record per CDR3 protein. The sample contains roughly 170,000 distinct CDR3 sequences, approximately 15% of which appear only once. The material sequenced was blood. The receptor source for this set is a woman aged 45-60 years with Graves' hyperthyroidism.

This sequence joins TRBV5-1 and TRBJ1-4; unclear D gene. V gave up 1 base and J gave up 8 bases, with 9 bases separating them. The CDR3 consists of 13 residues. Germline V gives CDR1 SGHRS, CDR2 YFSETQ. The CDR3 sequence is CASSLYEEEKLFF. CDR3 nucleotide sequence: TGCGCCAGCAGCTTGTACGAGGAGGAAAAACTGTTTTTT. The full variable domain, with the rest looked up from reference TRBV5-1 and TRBJ1-4, is KAGVTQTPRYLIKTRGQQVTLSCSPISGHRSVSWYQQTPGQGLQFLFEYFSETQRNKGNFPGRFSGRQFSNSRSEMNVSTLELGDSALYLCASSLYEEEKLFFGSGTQLSVL.

This clonotype was observed at least ten times. The chain combines TRBV29-1 with TRBJ2-5, with 9 bases lining up with TRBD1. CDR3 size: 13 residues. The V and J ends lost 7 bases and 2 bases, in that order; junction bases with no gene match: 5. Germline V gene lookup returns CDR1 SQVTM and CDR2 ANQGSEA. CDR3: CSAGTGRQETQYF. CDR3 nucleotides: TGCAGCGCAGGGACAGGGAGGCAAGAGACCCAGTACTTC.

This clonotype was counted at least ten times. The V call is TRBV28, the J call TRBJ1-1; D not certain. CDR1 is MDHEN, CDR2 SYDVKM, per germline. V lost 5 bases to trimming and J lost 0 bases, with 13 bases between them. The CDR3 loop spans 15 amino acids. The CDR3 DNA sequence: TGTGCCAGCAGTCTGCGGACCGTCATGAACACTGAAGCTTTCTTT. Its protein product is CASSLRTVMNTEAFF.

This clonotype occurred many times. V usage is TRBV3-1 and J usage is TRBJ1-4; maybe TRBD1 (5 bases). Germline CDR1 LGHDT, CDR2 YNNKEL (reference sequence). V lost 4 bases and J 8 bases, leaving 14 bases between the germline ends. This CDR3 is 14 amino acids long. Written as DNA, the CDR3 is TGTGCCAGCAGCCCCATGGGACGGTCCGAAAAACTGTTTTTT. It translates to CASSPMGRSEKLFF.

This clonotype has a count of ten or more. The gene calls are TRBV20-1 and TRBJ1-5, with TRBD1 matching over 10 bases. Germline values: CDR1 DFQATT, CDR2 SNEGSKA (reference sequence). With V trimmed by 5 bases and J by 2 bases, 15 bases remained unmatched. This CDR3 has 18 amino acids. The CDR3 loop is CSAPSGQGSWLGNQPQHF. CDR3 DNA sequence: TGCAGTGCTCCGTCGGGACAGGGGAGCTGGTTAGGCAATCAGCCCCAGCATTTT.